The 5 T cell receptor beta chains reported below all come from one sample, sequenced in a study of T cell repertoires in cytomegalovirus infection. TCRdb redid the calling of the reads with MiXCR, one entry per CDR3 protein. The table shows a few hundred thousand distinct CDR3 sequences, with 17% occurring only once. Sequencing was performed on PBMCs. Every receptor here comes from a human donor in good health (CMV status not recorded). Some clones in this sample may be carry-over from other donors' samples.

This clonotype was counted ten times or more. This chain links TRBV5-1 with TRBJ2-1; 8 bases map to TRBD1. CDR3 size: 15 residues. With 4 bases clipped from V and 8 bases from J, the junction kept 11 bases outside the gene matches. The germline V gene encodes CDR1 SGHRS and CDR2 YFSETQ. The CDR3 loop is CASSPGQASGDEQFF. Here the CDR3 DNA reads TGCGCCAGCAGCCCGGGACAGGCGAGCGGTGATGAGCAGTTCTTC.

This clonotype was detected ten times or more. V is TRBV7-2 and J is TRBJ2-5; D may match TRBD1 or TRBD2 (6 bases each). V lost 0 bases to trimming and J lost 0 bases, with 11 bases between them. The CDR3 length is 16 residues. From germline, CDR1 is SGHTA and CDR2 FQGNSA. The CDR3 reads CASSLAGGGYQETQYF. In DNA, the CDR3 is TGTGCCAGCAGCTTAGCCGGGGGCGGGTACCAAGAGACCCAGTACTTC. Together with reference TRBV7-2 and TRBJ2-5, the CDR3 gives the full variable domain: GAGVSQSPSNKVTEKGKDVELRCDPISGHTALYWYRQSLGQGLEFLIYFQGNSAPDKSGLPSDRFSAERTGGSVSTLTIQRTQQEDSAVYLCASSLAGGGYQETQYFGPGTRLLVL.

In its sample, this clonotype was seen many times. The chain combines TRBV6-5 with TRBJ1-1; TRBD1 agrees at 8 bases. CDR3 size: 15 residues. J was trimmed by 2 bases and V by 2 bases; bases with no gene match: 4. Per germline, CDR1 MNHEY and CDR2 SVGAGI. For the CDR3, the DNA is TGTGCCAGCAGTTACCAGGGACAGGCTAACACTGAAGCTTTCTTT. It codes for CASSYQGQANTEAFF.

This clonotype was recorded many times. The CDR3 DNA follows: TGTGCCAGCAGCTCAGCGGGGAATTTCTATAATTCACCCCTCCACTTT. Protein: CASSSAGNFYNSPLHF. This chain joins TRBV28 and TRBJ1-6; D unclear. CDR1 is MDHEN and CDR2 is SYDVKM in the germline V gene. V was clipped by 6 bases and J by 3 bases, with 15 bases between them. The CDR3 runs 16 residues.

The V and J genes are TRBV6-6 and TRBJ1-5; 9 bases align to TRBD1. The trim removed 5 bases at V and 5 bases at J, leaving 7 bases unmatched. Germline CDR1 MNHNY, CDR2 SVGAGI (reference sequence). The CDR3 spans 15 residues. DNA for the CDR3: TGTGCCAGCAGTGACTGGACAGGGGCGGATCAGCCCCAGCATTTT. It encodes CASSDWTGADQPQHF.